The clone carrying this T cell receptor (beta chain) showed up just a few times. Its antigen remains unidentified. TCRdb fed the 5' RACE reads into MiXCR, producing one record per CDR3 protein. The repertoire includes 350,000 to 450,000 distinct CDR3 sequences, roughly a quarter of them detected once, and roughly 0.8% sits in the top ten. The sample originates from a study of CD8 T cells in ankylosing spondylitis. Study outcomes and limitations: Blood of patients with ankylosing spondylitis appeared to be characterized by a TCR beta motif of seven or eight highly homologous variants. In the blood and synovial fluid of reactive arthritis, some motif variants had been previously reported.

The ends were cut back, 4 bases at V and 0 bases at J, with 11 bases in the middle. Germline-derived CDR1 and CDR2 are DFQATT and SNEGSKA (reference sequence). The length of the CDR3 is 14 residues. The clonotype originates from a male donor with ankylosing spondylitis. The rearrangement links TRBV20-1 to TRBJ2-3; D call uncertain. The sample taken for sequencing was blood, either unsorted or a sorted T cell fraction (not recorded which). CDR3 region: CSATTRRSTDTQYF. The CDR3, as DNA: TGCAGTGCTACTACCCGCCGTAGCACAGATACGCAGTATTTT.